A selection of T cell receptor beta chains follows, all from one sample in a study of cytomegalovirus exposure and HLA in healthy donors. Data came from immunoSEQ multiplex PCR; TCRdb stores just in-frame clones and leaves some out. The sample has over 130,000 clones; about four fifths are singletons. The sample consisted of PBMCs. The receptors were gathered from a human donor in good health. Both conserved end residues are part of each CDR3. The D gene is left open where the match is weak. Only part of the rows carry a size: once, few, many, or a class if the clone is expanded.

d_call j_call v_call clone_size cdr3_nt cdr3_aa
. TRBJ2-5 TRBV7-9 . TGTGCCAGCAGCTTAGGTGTTAAAGAGACCCAGTACTTC CASSLGVKETQYF
. TRBJ2-7 TRBV5-1 . TGCGCCAGCAGCTCCGGGGGTCGATCCTACGAGCAGTACTTC CASSSGGRSYEQYF
TRBD1 TRBJ1-2 TRBV27 few TGTGCCAGCAGTCAGACAGGGGGGAACTATGGCTACACCTTC CASSQTGGNYGYTF
TRBD2 TRBJ2-1 TRBV5-1 few TGCGCCAGCAGCTTGTGGGGGGGACTAGACTCCTACAATGAGCAGTTCTTC CASSLWGGLDSYNEQFF
. TRBJ1-6 TRBV7-9 . TGTGCCAGCAGCGCCGGGACACCAAATTCACCCCTCCACTTT CASSAGTPNSPLHF
. TRBJ2-7 TRBV10-1 . TGCGCCAGCAGTTCAACGACAGCAACCTACGAGCAGTACTTC CASSSTTATYEQYF
. TRBJ1-2 TRBV12-5 . TGTGCTAGTGGGCGCACAGGGTCAGGGGGCTACACCTTC CASGRTGSGGYTF
. TRBJ1-2 TRBV15 . TGTGCCACCAGCAGAGTATTGGGTACAGCCCGCTATGGCTACACCTTC CATSRVLGTARYGYTF
TRBD1 TRBJ1-1 TRBV30 . TGTGCCTGGAGTGTATGGCAGGGGGCGATGAACACTGAAGCTTTCTTT CAWSVWQGAMNTEAFF
. TRBJ2-4 TRBV5-4 . TGTGCCAGCAGCTCCGAGGGAGTAGCCAAAAACATTCAGTACTTC CASSSEGVAKNIQYF
. TRBJ1-2 TRBV28 . TGTGCCAGCAGTACGGCGGGGAGGGCCTTCTGTGGCTACACCTTC CASSTAGRAFCGYTF
TRBD2 TRBJ2-1 TRBV27 . TGTGCCAGCAGTTTCGGGACTAGCAATAATGAGCAGTTCTTC CASSFGTSNNEQFF
. TRBJ2-1 TRBV2 . TGTGCCAGCAGGAGGGGGGGGTCCAGTGAGCAGTTCTTC CASRRGGSSEQFF
TRBD1 TRBJ1-2 TRBV7-9 . TGTGCCAGCAGCTTAGGTCATGCACAGGGGCCTTCTAACTATGGCTACACCTTC CASSLGHAQGPSNYGYTF
. TRBJ2-7 TRBV7-9 once TGTGCCAGCAGCTTAGGGGCTGAGCAGTACTTC CASSLGAEQYF
. TRBJ2-7 TRBV5-3 . TGTGCCAGAAGGCAAGACAGGATCCCGGTTCAGGCACTATGCGAGCAGTACTTC CARRQDRIPVQALCEQYF
TRBD1 TRBJ2-2 TRBV7-2 . TGTGCCAGCAGCCAGTGGACAGGGAAGAACACCGGGGAGCTGTTTTTT CASSQWTGKNTGELFF
TRBD1 TRBJ1-1 TRBV10-2 . TGCGCCAGCGTGGACAGGATGGGGACTGAAGCTTCCTTT CASVDRMGTEASF
. TRBJ1-2 TRBV10-1 . TGCGCCAGCAATATACCGAGGTGCGGACAGAAATATGGCTACCCCTTC CASNIPRCGQKYGYPF
TRBD1 TRBJ2-1 TRBV5-1 . TGCGCCAGCAGCTTGGTCTTGCAGGGGGCGCAAGGGGGTGAGCAGTTCTTC CASSLVLQGAQGGEQFF
. TRBJ1-2 TRBV21-1 . TGTGCCAGCAGCAAAGTTGGTGGGCGTGCTAACTATGGCTACACCTTC CASSKVGGRANYGYTF
TRBD2 TRBJ2-7 TRBV6-1 . TGTGCCAGCGGGGGACTAGCCTACGAGCAGTACTTC CASGGLAYEQYF
. TRBJ2-3 TRBV7-2 . TGTGCCAGCAGCTCATCGGGGAGAATCACAGATACGCAGTATTTT CASSSSGRITDTQYF
. TRBJ1-2 TRBV6-1 . TGTGCCAGCAGTTACGGGGGCTACACCTTC CASSYGGYTF
TRBD2 TRBJ2-2 TRBV5-6 . TGTGCCAGCAGCTCGGGACTAGCCGCCGGGGAGCTGTTTTTT CASSSGLAAGELFF
TRBD1 TRBJ1-2 TRBV6-5 . TGTGCCAGCAGTGGTAACCCCATACAGGGGGGCGGCTACACCTTC CASSGNPIQGGGYTF
. TRBJ2-1 TRBV2 . TGTGCCGGGGGGGGCGGGCACAGCTCCTACAATGAGCAGTTCTTC CAGGGGHSSYNEQFF
TRBD2 TRBJ2-3 TRBV2 . TGTGCCAGCAGTGAGTTTAGCGGGGGTGGCACAGATACGCAGTATTTT CASSEFSGGGTDTQYF
. TRBJ2-7 TRBV7-8 once TGTGCCAGCAGCTTGGGCCAGGGTCGCTACGAGCAGTACTTC CASSLGQGRYEQYF
. TRBJ2-7 TRBV6-5 . TGTGCCAGCAGTTACTCGAGGGAAAGCTACGAGCAGTACTTC CASSYSRESYEQYF
TRBD2 TRBJ2-1 TRBV19 . TGTGCCAGTAGTACCCGAAGCGGGGGCGTGGACAATGAGCAGTTCTTC CASSTRSGGVDNEQFF
. TRBJ1-1 TRBV5-6 few TGTGCCAGCACCCTTTTTCTTAGGAACACTGAAGCTTTCTTT CASTLFLRNTEAFF
TRBD1 TRBJ1-4 TRBV7-8 . TGTGCCAGCAGCCGCACAAACAGGGGAAAACTGTTTTTT CASSRTNRGKLFF
. TRBJ2-1 TRBV19 . TGTGCCAGTAGTATTACGTCACTCCTACCCCTAAGCGTAAATGAGCAGTTCTTC CASSITSLLPLSVNEQFF
. TRBJ2-1 TRBV9 . TGTGCCAGCAGCTCGACCCCCGGGCAGGGGGGCACTACGCCCTACAATGAGCAGTTCTTC CASSSTPGQGGTTPYNEQFF
TRBD2 TRBJ2-1 TRBV28 . TGTGCCAGCAGTTTCATACCGAGGGGGACTAGGGATAACTACAATGAGCAGTTCTTC CASSFIPRGTRDNYNEQFF
. TRBJ2-1 TRBV10-1 . TGCGCCAGCAGCGACTACCCCTACAATGAGCAGTTCTTC CASSDYPYNEQFF
TRBD1 TRBJ1-2 TRBV5-1 . TGCGCCAGCAGCTTGGGGACAGGAGTTGTCTATGGCTACACCTTC CASSLGTGVVYGYTF
TRBD1 TRBJ2-7 TRBV6-4 . TGTGCCACGAGACAGGGGGGCTCCTACGAGCAGTACTTC CATRQGGSYEQYF
TRBD1 TRBJ1-2 TRBV19 . TGTGCCAGTAGTGCGGTCGACAGGGGGCTGGATGGCTACACCTTC CASSAVDRGLDGYTF
. TRBJ2-5 TRBV30 . TGTGCCTGGAGTGTCATAGAGACCCAGTACTTC CAWSVIETQYF
. TRBJ2-1 TRBV19 . TGTGCCAGTACCCCGGGGGACTCCGGTCCTAGGGGGCAGTTCTTC CASTPGDSGPRGQFF
. TRBJ2-3 TRBV4-2 few TGTGCCAGCAGCCAAGACGTTATCACAGATACGCAGTATTTT CASSQDVITDTQYF
. TRBJ2-5 TRBV30 . TGTGCCCTGGGGAGAGAGACCCAGTACTTC CALGRETQYF
TRBD2 TRBJ2-1 TRBV5-6 . TGTGCCAGCAGCTTGGCGGGGGGGGCCAATGAGCAGTTCTTC CASSLAGGANEQFF
TRBD2 TRBJ2-1 TRBV14 . TGTGCCAGCAGCCCGAGGACTAGCGGGATCCATGAGCAGTTCTTC CASSPRTSGIHEQFF
TRBD2 TRBJ2-5 TRBV2 . TGTGCCAGCAGTGAAGCCCCGGGGGGGGAGGGGACCCAGTACTTC CASSEAPGGEGTQYF
TRBD1 TRBJ1-5 TRBV4-2 . TGTGCCAGCAGCCCCTACAGGGGTGGGGATTCGCGCAATCAGCCCCAGCATTTT CASSPYRGGDSRNQPQHF
. TRBJ1-2 TRBV4-1 . TGCGCCAGCAGCCAAGCTGGGAGGCAGTCCCGGGTTGGCTACACCTTC CASSQAGRQSRVGYTF
. TRBJ1-1 TRBV5-1 . TGCGCCAGCAGCTTGGCGGGAGACACGGAAGCTTTCTTT CASSLAGDTEAFF